This T cell receptor (beta chain) was identified in a study of shared clonotypes between healthy human individuals. CDR1 is SNHLY and CDR2 is FYNNEI in the germline V gene. The germline V and J ends were trimmed by 3 bases and 5 bases, with 10 bases remaining between them. CDR3 length: 13 amino acids. Produced via immunoSEQ multiplex PCR; TCRdb's table is partial and in-frame only. The repertoire holds 1.6 million or so clones, with 97% to 99% as singletons. Sequenced material: naive CD4+ T cells sorted from blood. Subset denoted: CD45RA+ positively selected. The gene calls are TRBV2 and TRBJ2-5; TRBD1 or TRBD2 may be the D gene (6 bases each). The TCR comes from a man aged 25 to 45 in good health. The CDR3 sequence: CASSEGAGETQYF. The CDR3 DNA follows: TGTGCCAGCAGTGAGGGGGCGGGGGAGACCCAGTACTTC. The complete variable domain, with remaining parts taken from reference TRBV2 and TRBJ2-5, reads EPEVTQTPSHQVTQMGQEVILRCVPISNHLYFYWYRQILGQKVEFLVSFYNNEISEKSEIFDDQFSVERPDGSNFTLKIRSTKLEDSAMYFCASSEGAGETQYFGPGTRLLVL.